The T cell receptor (beta chain) described here comes from a study of T cells after yellow fever vaccination. Points from the study as a whole: Detected again after the booster were most primary-vaccination clones, at about 96% CD4 and 88% CD8.

TCRdb called the 5' RACE reads again in MiXCR, with one record for every CDR3 protein. The sample contains hundreds of thousands of distinct CDR3 sequences, 9.5% to 15% of which appear only once. This clonotype was counted only a few times. The antigen remains unidentified. In germline, CDR1 is SEHNR, CDR2 FQNEAQ (reference sequence). The CDR3 runs to 15 residues. The V segment lost 4 bases and the J segment 5 bases; nucleotides outside the gene matches: 7. The chain links TRBV7-9 to TRBJ1-4; TRBD1 aligns across 7 bases. The sequence was collected from a man in his late teens or twenties who received the YFV17D yellow fever vaccine. The sample consisted of CD4+ T cells sorted from PBMCs, taken 15 days after the yellow fever booster vaccination. The CDR3 sequence: CASSSDRDGNEKLFF. CDR3 in DNA: TGTGCCAGCAGCTCTGACAGGGACGGGAATGAAAAACTGTTTTTT.